This T cell receptor (beta chain) stems from a study of lymphopenia after photon versus proton radiotherapy (dated by TCRdb to between 2018 and 2021). Concerning the study at large: The immunological effects of photon versus proton radiation therapy were compared in patients with gastrointestinal tumors who developed high-grade lymphopenia. The goal of the study was to describe how the two radiation modalities differ in their effects on the immune system. The cohort comprised 20 patients with gastrointestinal tumors who received either photon or proton therapy and then developed lymphopenia. The paper's findings and limits, for the study overall: The survival association was assessed only in patients who died, and the authors presented better survival with proton therapy as a possibility rather than a demonstrated result. After the lymphocyte count nadir, photon-treated repertoires showed oligoclonal expansion, especially of CD8+ Temra cells, which drove the drop in diversity. Across the cohort, a larger post-nadir drop in TCR diversity was inversely correlated with overall survival time among patients who died. During treatment, patients who received proton therapy stayed relatively stable, whereas patients who received photon therapy lost naive T cells and TCR diversity and gained effector/memory populations.

Trimming at the junction amounts to 6 bases on V and 9 bases on J, and the germline ends lie 17 bases apart. CDR1 and CDR2 (MNHNY, SVGAGI) derive from the germline V gene (reference sequence). Including the terminal cysteine and phenylalanine, the CDR3 comprises 13 residues. The entry retains the CDR3 DNA only, 39 bases that are in frame from base 1. Comments on this clone: This clone's antigen is unknown. Base qualities are missing; no much larger clone stands one base away.

Library creation used the immunoSEQ multiplex PCR assay. T cell repertoires were profiled by deep sequencing of rearranged TCR beta loci, alongside multiparametric flow cytometry. Sourced from immuneACCESS, this table was stored by TCRdb with only in-frame sequences that have V and J called. A share of the clones is absent; for the studies checked, an unresolved V gene accounts for under half, and the remainder has no known explanation. The sample profile shows 65,000 to 75,000 clones; 87% of them were found once. The ten largest make up approximately 10% of the sample. Sample: peripheral blood, taken from a patient treated with proton-based radiotherapy. The clonotype comes from an older man with esophageal cancer. The sequence joins TRBV6-6 to TRBJ1-1; 6 matching bases give a weak D call of TRBD1. This receptor has the CDR3 CASRPGAGKQAFF. The sequenced DNA: TGTGCCAGCAGACCGGGGGCAGGGAAGCAAGCTTTCTTT.